This T cell receptor beta chain was obtained from a study of T cells expressing NK-cell markers. Study-wide results and limits: The same clonotypes also predominated in the CD3+CD56-NKG2C+ fraction of four donors. In roughly six donors, dominant NKG2C+ clonotypes were about 1.0-7.5% of CD8+ T cells.

The CDR3 totals 12 residues. The germline CDR1 and CDR2 sequences are MNHNY and SVGAGI (reference sequence). Using the 5' RACE reads, TCRdb records one entry per CDR3 protein without DNA. The sample has roughly 150,000 distinct CDR3 sequences. On this clonotype itself: Its target is unknown.

The sequence came from a man aged 18-70 years in good health. This chain joins TRBV6-6 and TRBJ1-2. Material for sequencing was blood T cells: a sorted CD56 or NKG2C T cell subset, CD4+ or CD8+ T cells, or bulk PBMC T cells (not recorded which). This chain's CDR3 is CASSYSEGGYTF.